This T cell receptor beta chain originates from a study of radiation and T cells in renal cell carcinoma. The CDR3 runs 12 residues. Germline V gives CDR1 MNHEY, CDR2 SVGAGI. V lost 5 bases, J lost 4 bases, and 5 bases lay in between. The repertoire was sequenced with immunoSEQ multiplex PCR; TCRdb's copy has only in-frame clones and lacks some. The sample has tens of thousands of clones; around 81% are singletons. Concerning this clone: Its antigen is currently unknown.

General study findings and limits: Top tumor clonotypes rose in blood 2 weeks post-radiation, then contracted.

The time point: blood 4 weeks post-SBRT, at nephrectomy. Treatment noted: 15 Gy SBRT to primary tumor, nephrectomy 4 weeks later. The patient's renal cell carcinoma had clear cell pathology. The sequence was collected from a man over 45 with renal cell carcinoma. The V call is TRBV6-5, the J call TRBJ2-2; no firm D call. The input for sequencing was blood, taken from a patient whose treatment included radiotherapy and nephrectomy. The CDR3 region is CASSPSTGELFF. As DNA, the CDR3 is TGTGCCAGCAGTCCCTCCACCGGGGAGCTGTTTTTT.